This passage covers 17 T cell receptor beta chains from one sample sequenced in a study of blood T cell repertoires in COVID-19. The table came from immunoSEQ multiplex PCR; TCRdb's copy has only in-frame clones and leaves some out. The table shows tens of thousands of clones, with 88% occurring only once. Material: peripheral blood. The receptors derive from a human donor in a cohort sampled during active COVID-19.

This chain connects TRBV12-5 to TRBJ2-3, with a tentative D call TRBD2 (5 bases). Germline CDR1 reads LGHNT; CDR2 reads FRNRAP. Trimming took off 0 bases at V and 3 bases at J, with 13 bases between the two ends. The CDR3 is 16 amino acids. CDR3 sequence (DNA): TGTGCTAGTGGTTTGGTACTCGACCGGAGGACAGATACGCAGTATTTT. Its protein product is CASGLVLDRRTDTQYF.

Comment on this clone: An end of the junction differs from the germline gene, which may be a read error. The chain joins TRBV19 to TRBJ2-1; 9 bases are a match to TRBD1. The CDR3 loop spans 13 amino acids. In germline, CDR1 is LNHDA, CDR2 SQIVND (reference sequence). CDR3 amino acids: CASSPTGGLLQVF. In DNA, the CDR3 is TGTGCCAGTAGCCCAACAGGGGGCCTGCTTCAGGTCTTC.

This chain joins TRBV5-1 and TRBJ2-2; 11 bases map to TRBD2. V shed 4 bases and J 0 bases; nucleotides not matched to a gene: 5. CDR3 length: 17 amino acids. Germline CDR1 SGHRS, CDR2 YFSETQ. The CDR3 loop reads CASSELAGEANTGELFF. The CDR3, as DNA: TGCGCCAGCAGCGAACTAGCGGGGGAAGCGAACACCGGGGAGCTGTTTTTT. Combining the CDR3 with reference TRBV5-1 and TRBJ2-2 gives the whole variable domain KAGVTQTPRYLIKTRGQQVTLSCSPISGHRSVSWYQQTPGQGLQFLFEYFSETQRNKGNFPGRFSGRQFSNSRSEMNVSTLELGDSALYLCASSELAGEANTGELFFGEGSRLTVL.

The V and J genes are TRBV6-2 or TRBV6-3 and TRBJ2-7; 10 nucleotides agree with TRBD2. The CDR3 covers 14 residues. Trimming cost V 8 bases and J 3 bases; bases outside gene matches: 7. Germline CDR1 is MNHEY and CDR2 is SVGEGT. CDR3 bases: TGTGCCAGCGGCCTAGCGGGAGTGAGCTACGAGCAGTACTTC. This translates into CASGLAGVSYEQYF.

By sample fraction, this clone is medium-sized (0.01 to 0.1%). J is TRBJ2-3 and V is TRBV6-4, with D possibly being TRBD2 (6 bases). Per germline, CDR1 MRHNA and CDR2 SNTAGT. The length of the CDR3 is 13 residues. The V end lost 5 bases, the J end lost 0 bases, and 6 bases lay between the germline ends. The CDR3 coding sequence is TGTGCCAGCAGTAGCGGGAGCACAGATACGCAGTATTTT. Its translation is CASSSGSTDTQYF.

The chain combines TRBV19 with TRBJ2-1; 12 nucleotides line up with TRBD2. Germline V CDR1 and CDR2: LNHDA, SQIVND (reference sequence). V lost 5 bases to trimming and J lost 8 bases; unmatched junction nucleotides: 7. This CDR3 region has 15 residues. The CDR3 region has the DNA TGTGCCAGTAGTGAGACTAGCGGGAGTGGCTATGAGCAGTTCTTC. Encoded protein: CASSETSGSGYEQFF.

This sequence joins TRBV6-5 and TRBJ2-7; weak D call: TRBD2 (6 bases). V was shortened by 8 bases and J by 0 bases, with 14 bases between the two germline ends. The V gene's germline CDR1 is MNHEY and CDR2 SVGAGI. This CDR3 contains 14 residues. CDR3 region: CASANRDFSYEQYF. As DNA, the CDR3 is TGTGCCAGCGCTAACCGGGACTTCTCCTACGAGCAGTACTTC.

This chain connects TRBV5-1 to TRBJ2-7; tentatively, D is TRBD1 (5 bases). CDR1 SGHRS and CDR2 YFSETQ come from the germline V gene. This CDR3 is built from 14 residues. Trimming pared 3 bases from V and 2 bases from J, leaving 12 bases between. The CDR3 loop is CASSYATETYEQYF. The CDR3 nucleotides read TGCGCCAGCAGCTACGCGACAGAGACCTACGAGCAGTACTTC.

This clone was found a few times. The chain couples TRBV5-6 to TRBJ1-5; no clear D. This CDR3 is built from 14 residues. CDR1 and CDR2 (germline): SGHDT, YYEEEE. V lost 2 bases to trimming and J lost 0 bases, with 6 bases between them. The CDR3 loop is CASSFMSSNQPQHF. For the CDR3, the DNA is TGTGCCAGCAGCTTCATGAGTAGCAATCAGCCCCAGCATTTT.

V and J are TRBV27 and TRBJ1-4; 10 nucleotides match TRBD1. Germline V gene data show CDR1 as MNHEY and CDR2 as SMNVEV (reference sequence). The CDR3 runs 15 residues. Germline trimming cut 8 bases from V and 3 bases from J; bases unmatched to any gene: 6. DNA for the CDR3: TGTGCCAGCGGGGACAGGGGCGCCTCTAATGAAAAACTGTTTTTT. Protein product: CASGDRGASNEKLFF.

The CDR3 here is CASSSRLAGPSDTQYF. CDR3 sequence (DNA): TGTGCCAGCAGCTCACGACTAGCGGGTCCCTCGGATACGCAGTATTTT. The rearrangement uses TRBV7-9 and TRBJ2-3, with 10 bases matching TRBD2. J was trimmed by 6 bases and V by 4 bases; bases with no gene match: 10. The CDR3 sequence is 16 residues long. The V gene's germline CDR1 is SEHNR and CDR2 FQNEAQ (reference sequence).

The J gene is TRBJ1-1, the V gene TRBV5-1; 7 bases match TRBD1. The CDR3 is 14 amino acids. With 4 bases clipped from V and 9 bases from J, the junction kept 12 bases outside the gene matches. From germline, CDR1 is SGHRS and CDR2 YFSETQ. CDR3 loop: CASSMTGLFNQAFF. CDR3 nucleotides: TGCGCCAGCAGCATGACAGGGTTATTCAATCAAGCTTTCTTT.

J is TRBJ2-5 and V is TRBV19, with a possible D match to TRBD2 (6 bases). Trimming shortened V by 5 bases and J by 7 bases, and 17 bases separated the two germline ends. In germline, CDR1 is LNHDA, CDR2 SQIVND (reference sequence). The length of the CDR3 is 14 residues. The CDR3 reads CASSARIAVGTQYF. The CDR3 coding sequence is TGTGCCAGTAGTGCACGTATAGCGGTGGGGACCCAGTACTTC.

The chain carries TRBV2 and TRBJ1-2; the match to TRBD1 covers 10 bases. The germline V gene encodes CDR1 SNHLY and CDR2 FYNNEI. V shed 4 bases and J 3 bases; nucleotides not matched to a gene: 5. The CDR3 spans 15 residues. The CDR3 DNA sequence: TGTGCCAGCAGTGGCCGGGACAGGGGTGACTATGGCTACACCTTC. It encodes CASSGRDRGDYGYTF.

The genes are TRBV4-1 and TRBJ1-4, with 12 bases identical to TRBD1. Germline lookup yields CDR1 MGHRA and CDR2 YSYEKL. Germline trimming cut 5 bases from V and 4 bases from J; bases unmatched to any gene: 8. The CDR3 extends over 17 amino acids. The CDR3, as DNA: TGCGCCAGCAGCAAGGGGGACAGGGGGCAAGATAATGAAAAACTGTTTTTT. Translation: CASSKGDRGQDNEKLFF.

The V gene is TRBV2, the J gene TRBJ1-5, with 8 bases identical to TRBD1. The germline V gene has CDR1 SNHLY and CDR2 FYNNEI. CDR3 length: 15 residues. Trimming took 6 bases from V and 1 from J; bases not matched to a gene: 5. The CDR3 sequence: CASRLGQESNQPQHF. The DNA of the CDR3 is TGTGCCAGCAGATTGGGACAGGAAAGCAATCAGCCCCAGCATTTT.

The rearrangement links TRBV5-5 to TRBJ2-5; a weak D match, TRBD2 (6 bases). The CDR3 covers 13 residues. V lost 5 bases, J lost 3 bases, and 11 bases lay in between. Per the germline V gene, CDR1 is SGHKS and CDR2 is YYEKEE (reference sequence). The CDR3 loop is CASSLWGEETQYF. The CDR3 DNA reads as TGTGCCAGCAGTCTTTGGGGGGAAGAGACCCAGTACTTC.